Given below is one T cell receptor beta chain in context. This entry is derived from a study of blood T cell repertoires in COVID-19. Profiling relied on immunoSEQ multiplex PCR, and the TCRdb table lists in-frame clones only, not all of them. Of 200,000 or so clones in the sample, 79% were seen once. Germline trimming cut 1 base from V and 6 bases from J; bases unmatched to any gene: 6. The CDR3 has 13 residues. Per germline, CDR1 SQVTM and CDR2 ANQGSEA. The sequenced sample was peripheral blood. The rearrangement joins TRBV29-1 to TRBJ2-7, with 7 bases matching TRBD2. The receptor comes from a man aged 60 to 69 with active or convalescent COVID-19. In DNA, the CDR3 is TGCAGCGTTGAAGTCGGGCGCGGGAGCGAGCAGTACTTC. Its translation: CSVEVGRGSEQYF.